This is a list of T cell receptor beta chains from one sample in a study of blood T cell repertoires in COVID-19. Produced via immunoSEQ multiplex PCR; TCRdb's table is partial and in-frame only. The data show approximately 220,000 clones, about 80% seen once. Sequencing input: peripheral blood. These receptors were obtained from a woman in her twenties or thirties who had recovered from COVID-19. CDR3s include the opening cysteine and the closing phenylalanine or tryptophan. Where a row states a size, it is once, few, many or the class of an expanded clone; other rows omit it.

j_gene: TRBJ1-5; v_gene: TRBV19; abundance: once; CDR3aa: CASSPFNLPQHF
j_gene: TRBJ2-5; v_gene: TRBV19; abundance: .; CDR3aa: CASKGGYGRETQYF
j_gene: TRBJ2-7; v_gene: TRBV28; abundance: .; CDR3aa: CASTTPLDNYEQYF
j_gene: TRBJ1-1; v_gene: TRBV19; abundance: .; CDR3aa: CASSPAGLNTEAFF
j_gene: TRBJ1-2; v_gene: TRBV5-4; abundance: .; CDR3aa: CASSTDRGLGYTF
j_gene: TRBJ1-1; v_gene: TRBV7-2; abundance: .; CDR3aa: CASSSPGGFTEAFF
j_gene: TRBJ2-2; v_gene: TRBV14; abundance: .; CDR3aa: CASSQWQGGTGELFF
j_gene: TRBJ2-7; v_gene: TRBV19; abundance: .; CDR3aa: CASSIIWTGPSYEQYF
j_gene: TRBJ2-2; v_gene: TRBV28; abundance: once; CDR3aa: CASRGTSGLNTGELFF
j_gene: TRBJ1-1; v_gene: TRBV5-1; abundance: few; CDR3aa: CASSLNPQGNSNTEAFF
j_gene: TRBJ2-1; v_gene: TRBV5-1; abundance: .; CDR3aa: CASSRSTSGSNEQFF
j_gene: TRBJ2-2; v_gene: TRBV30; abundance: .; CDR3aa: CAWREIPGQGLGSVTGELFF
j_gene: TRBJ1-1; v_gene: TRBV10-3; abundance: .; CDR3aa: CAISDYLAKNTEAFF
j_gene: TRBJ2-7; v_gene: TRBV28; abundance: .; CDR3aa: CASRLGTGVSYEQYF
j_gene: TRBJ2-1; v_gene: TRBV10-1; abundance: .; CDR3aa: CASSEKRPVQDNEQFF
j_gene: TRBJ1-1; v_gene: TRBV3-1/TRBV3-2; abundance: .; CDR3aa: CASSRGTGLGTEAFF
j_gene: TRBJ1-5; v_gene: TRBV19; abundance: .; CDR3aa: CASRARGYSNQPQHF
j_gene: TRBJ1-6; v_gene: TRBV11-2; abundance: .; CDR3aa: CASSSSTGVYNSPLHF
j_gene: TRBJ2-7; v_gene: TRBV7-9; abundance: .; CDR3aa: CASSQLVGGEQYF
j_gene: TRBJ2-1; v_gene: TRBV9; abundance: few; CDR3aa: CASLPRGVGWKYRNEQFF
j_gene: TRBJ1-1; v_gene: TRBV5-1; abundance: .; CDR3aa: CASSPRQGSVEEAFF
j_gene: TRBJ2-5; v_gene: TRBV5-1; abundance: .; CDR3aa: CASSLQGTPEETQYF
j_gene: TRBJ2-1; v_gene: TRBV7-6; abundance: .; CDR3aa: CASSSDSSGSINEQFF
j_gene: TRBJ1-1; v_gene: TRBV13; abundance: .; CDR3aa: CASSFGRGPTEAFF
j_gene: TRBJ2-1; v_gene: TRBV6-5; abundance: .; CDR3aa: CASRPGEAGVGEQFF
j_gene: TRBJ2-5; v_gene: TRBV30; abundance: .; CDR3aa: CAWSESPGEETQYF
j_gene: TRBJ2-1; v_gene: TRBV19; abundance: .; CDR3aa: CASTLVAGGYNEQFF
j_gene: TRBJ2-7; v_gene: TRBV15; abundance: .; CDR3aa: CATSREPGQAYEQYF
j_gene: TRBJ2-7; v_gene: TRBV4-2; abundance: .; CDR3aa: CASSQDSTSLGEQYF
j_gene: TRBJ2-1; v_gene: TRBV5-1; abundance: .; CDR3aa: CASTQAGGAARNEQFF
j_gene: TRBJ1-5; v_gene: TRBV28; abundance: many; CDR3aa: CASRPRGTGPSNQPQHF
j_gene: TRBJ1-2; v_gene: TRBV28; abundance: .; CDR3aa: CASSPPDDTNLNYGYTF
j_gene: TRBJ1-1; v_gene: TRBV11-2; abundance: .; CDR3aa: CASSLERGGRTEAFF